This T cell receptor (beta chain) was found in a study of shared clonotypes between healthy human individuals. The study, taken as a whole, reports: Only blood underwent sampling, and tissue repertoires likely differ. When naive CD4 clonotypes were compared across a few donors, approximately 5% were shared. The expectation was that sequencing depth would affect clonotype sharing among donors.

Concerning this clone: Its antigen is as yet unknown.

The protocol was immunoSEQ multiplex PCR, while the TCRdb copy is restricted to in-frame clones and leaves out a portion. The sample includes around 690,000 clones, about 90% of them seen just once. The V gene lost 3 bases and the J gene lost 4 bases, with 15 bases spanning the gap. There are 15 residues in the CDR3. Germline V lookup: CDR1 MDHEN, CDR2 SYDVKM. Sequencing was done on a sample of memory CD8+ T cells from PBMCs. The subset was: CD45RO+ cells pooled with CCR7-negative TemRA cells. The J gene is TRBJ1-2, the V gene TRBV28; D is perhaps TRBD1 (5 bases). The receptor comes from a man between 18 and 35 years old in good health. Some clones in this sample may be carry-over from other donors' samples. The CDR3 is CASSFRMGDPYGYTF. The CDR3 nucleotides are TGTGCCAGCAGTTTCCGCATGGGGGACCCCTATGGCTACACCTTC.